This section outlines one T cell receptor (beta chain) sequence together with its context. The antigen is unknown. This specimen comes from a study of cytomegalovirus exposure and HLA in healthy donors. Study-wide results and caveats: TCR sequences were mostly rare, though some public TCRs occurred in many donors.

Separation from the 666-subject first cohort characterized the 120-subject validation cohort, to which the donors belonged. Data came from immunoSEQ multiplex PCR; TCRdb stores just in-frame clones and leaves some out. The profile covers 150,000 or so clones, with 70% to 90% appearing a single time and about 3.5% taken by the ten largest. The CDR3 totals 14 residues. Germline CDR1 GTSNPN, CDR2 SVGIG (reference sequence). V was trimmed by 0 bases and J by 2 bases, leaving 10 bases between them. What was sequenced was PBMCs. This receptor was identified in a woman aged 18 to 35 in good health and CMV-seropositive. The chain recombines TRBV30 with TRBJ1-1; possible D gene TRBD1, 5 bases. CDR3 nucleotides: TGTGCCTGGAGTGTAGGAAGGGGAAACACTGAAGCTTTCTTT. It is translated as CAWSVGRGNTEAFF.